This T cell receptor (beta chain) was captured in a study of T cell clones after liver transplantation. As for the study in general: TCRbeta sequencing after a pre-transplant mixed lymphocyte reaction identified graft-donor-reactive clones, later tracked in post-transplant blood. Graft-donor-reactive sequences were compared with third-party-reactive TCRbeta sequences from pre-transplant mixed lymphocyte reactions.

The table came from immunoSEQ multiplex PCR; TCRdb's copy has only in-frame clones and leaves some out. The table includes 50,000 or so clones, more than 65% detected once. The V and J ends lost 9 bases and 4 bases respectively, with 16 bases between them. The CDR3 length is 14 residues. Per germline, CDR1 KGHSH and CDR2 LQKENI. The V and J genes are TRBV18 and TRBJ1-3; D remains unclear. The sample was CD4+ T cells from blood, taken more than 52 months after liver transplant. The TCR comes from a human patient who received a liver transplant. A subset of T cells may come from the graft donor. The CDR3 DNA reads TGTGCCAGTAACACCAGGAGTTCCGGAAACACCATATATTTT. Residues: CASNTRSSGNTIYF.